This T cell receptor (beta chain) emerged from a study of blood T cell repertoires in COVID-19. Looking at the study overall: Samples taken during acute and convalescent COVID-19 were collected in the United States, Italy and Spain. The cDNA or gDNA used as material had been derived from T cells, B-cell-depleted T cells, or PBMCs.

Methods used by the authors: Using reference gene primer amplification, nucleated cell counts were estimated. Sequencing used immunoSEQ multiplex PCR; TCRdb keeps in-frame clones, though not all of them. V, J and clone size were drawn from that table, and D and trimming were deduced from the DNA. The sample lists around 65,000 clones, roughly 88% seen once, with approximately 1.5% in the top ten. This CDR3 region has 15 residues. CDR1 and CDR2 (germline): MNHEY, SMNVEV (reference sequence). V gave up 6 bases and J gave up 5 bases, with 16 bases separating them. The sequence came from a human donor in a cohort sampled during active COVID-19. Input material: peripheral blood. J is TRBJ2-2 and V is TRBV27, with D possibly matching TRBD2 (7 bases). This CDR3 is CASSFRGAGTGELFF. The CDR3 coding sequence is TGTGCCAGCAGCTTTCGGGGGGCAGGAACCGGGGAGCTGTTTTTT.